What follows are 3 T cell receptor beta chains derived from one specimen sequenced in a study of T cells after yellow fever vaccination. TCRdb itself ran the 5' RACE reads through MiXCR, one entry per CDR3 protein. Of around 300,000 distinct CDR3 sequences in the sample, over 10% were seen once. The input for sequencing was CD4+ T cells sorted from PBMCs, taken 45 days after the yellow fever booster vaccination. All receptors come from a man aged 25-45 years who received the YFV17D yellow fever vaccine.

This clonotype was counted ten times or more. The gene calls are TRBV5-1 and TRBJ2-2, with D possibly matching TRBD2 (5 bases). The CDR3 length is 16 residues. CDR1 SGHRS and CDR2 YFSETQ come from the germline V gene. The V and J ends lost 0 bases and 4 bases respectively, with 13 bases between them. The CDR3 sequence is CASSLGSGIGTGELFF. DNA of the CDR3: TGCGCCAGCAGCTTGGGTTCGGGAATCGGCACCGGGGAGCTGTTTTTT.

At least ten counts were recorded for this clonotype. The J gene is TRBJ1-4, the V gene TRBV6-1; TRBD1 is a possible D gene (5 bases). V shed 6 bases and J shed 4 bases, with 18 bases lying between them. The CDR3 is 16 amino acids. From germline, CDR1 is MNHNS and CDR2 SASEGT. CDR3 bases: TGTGCCAGCAGCCTAAGGGGCAGCGGTTATAATGAAAAACTGTTTTTT. Its protein product is CASSLRGSGYNEKLFF.

The chain joins TRBV20-1 to TRBJ2-3; D is ambiguous. Looked up from germline, CDR1 is DFQATT and CDR2 is SNEGSKA (reference sequence). V was cut by 3 bases and J by 0 bases, with 4 bases left in between. This CDR3 is 12 amino acids long. The CDR3 DNA follows: TGCAGTGCTAGCACCAGCACAGATACGCAGTATTTT. It codes for CSASTSTDTQYF.